A selection of T cell receptor beta chains follows, all from one sample in a study of OX40 agonist ivuxolimab in advanced cancers. The data were produced by immunoSEQ multiplex PCR, yet TCRdb's version contains in-frame clones alone and is incomplete. The sample holds over 55,000 clones; 91% are singletons and the top ten take 1.5% to 2%. The source was CD4+ or CD8+ T cells sorted from blood, collected in a trial of the OX40 agonist ivuxolimab. The receptor set was obtained from an adult with an advanced solid tumor such as melanoma, head and neck, liver or kidney cancer. Each CDR3 is given without its conserved first and last residue. The order of the fields is V gene, J gene, clone size, CDR3 protein. Only some rows state a clone size, as once, few, many or a class for expanded clones.

V gene: TRBV6-5
J gene: TRBJ2-3
clone size: NA
CDR3 protein: ASSYSALAGRLPQY

V gene: TRBV7-9
J gene: TRBJ1-1
clone size: NA
CDR3 protein: ASSPDRANTEAF

V gene: TRBV6-1
J gene: TRBJ2-3
clone size: NA
CDR3 protein: ASSDFRGTDTQY

V gene: TRBV27
J gene: TRBJ2-3
clone size: NA
CDR3 protein: ASKMGSTDTQY

V gene: TRBV30
J gene: TRBJ2-1
clone size: NA
CDR3 protein: AWSRLDGEQF

V gene: TRBV10-3
J gene: TRBJ2-7
clone size: NA
CDR3 protein: AISDLTGAESEQY

V gene: TRBV18
J gene: TRBJ2-2
clone size: NA
CDR3 protein: ASSSRQGRSTGELF

V gene: TRBV6-1
J gene: TRBJ1-2
clone size: NA
CDR3 protein: ASSEARQGAGYT

V gene: TRBV7-8
J gene: TRBJ1-2
clone size: NA
CDR3 protein: ASSFTSDYGYT

V gene: TRBV6-1
J gene: TRBJ1-2
clone size: NA
CDR3 protein: ASRSTDRSHYGYT

V gene: TRBV28
J gene: TRBJ2-3
clone size: NA
CDR3 protein: ASSLGQTSTDTQY

V gene: TRBV18
J gene: TRBJ1-6
clone size: NA
CDR3 protein: ASSANGGPPLH

V gene: TRBV10-3
J gene: TRBJ1-2
clone size: NA
CDR3 protein: AISERDRVDGYT

V gene: TRBV6-5
J gene: TRBJ1-2
clone size: NA
CDR3 protein: ASSRTGHLGYT

V gene: TRBV30
J gene: TRBJ1-4
clone size: NA
CDR3 protein: AWSGGLGEKLF

V gene: TRBV11-2
J gene: TRBJ1-2
clone size: NA
CDR3 protein: ASSSDTWASGYT

V gene: TRBV4-1
J gene: TRBJ2-3
clone size: NA
CDR3 protein: ASSLGRGGVSDTQY

V gene: TRBV28
J gene: TRBJ2-3
clone size: NA
CDR3 protein: ASSLSPATDTQY

V gene: TRBV7-2
J gene: TRBJ1-5
clone size: NA
CDR3 protein: ASSLSPSPAQPQH

V gene: TRBV2
J gene: TRBJ2-6
clone size: NA
CDR3 protein: ASSDLGSGANVLT

V gene: TRBV6-5
J gene: TRBJ1-2
clone size: NA
CDR3 protein: ASSYSPGQGVGYT

V gene: TRBV4-3
J gene: TRBJ2-5
clone size: NA
CDR3 protein: ASSQDRTVETQY

V gene: TRBV28
J gene: TRBJ2-5
clone size: NA
CDR3 protein: ASSLPLVGQETQY

V gene: TRBV19
J gene: TRBJ2-5
clone size: few
CDR3 protein: ASSDGTGGLETQY

V gene: TRBV5-6
J gene: TRBJ2-2
clone size: few
CDR3 protein: ASSKLQGRWELF

V gene: TRBV5-1
J gene: TRBJ1-1
clone size: NA
CDR3 protein: ASSWGAPGNTEAF

V gene: TRBV5-1
J gene: TRBJ1-3
clone size: NA
CDR3 protein: ASSLGTGNTIY